These 12 T cell receptor beta chains came from one sample sequenced in a study of shared clonotypes between healthy human individuals. TCRdb keeps only in-frame clones here, not all; method: immunoSEQ multiplex PCR. The data show 2 million to 3 million clones, with around 94% seen just once and over 0.12% held by the top ten. The sample taken for sequencing was naive CD4+ T cells sorted from blood. Documented subset: CD45RA+ positively selected. These receptors were collected from a man aged 18 to 35 in good health.

This rearrangement joins TRBV5-1 to TRBJ1-2; D unresolved. The CDR3 has 16 amino acids. V was cut by 3 bases and J by 4 bases, with 19 bases left in between. Germline lookup yields CDR1 SGHRS and CDR2 YFSETQ. For the CDR3, the DNA is TGCGCCAGCAGCTCGCCACGACACGGACCGGGCTATGGCTACACCTTC. It translates to CASSSPRHGPGYGYTF.

J is TRBJ1-6 and V is TRBV14; no clear D. Germline V gene sequence: CDR1 SGHDN, CDR2 FVKESK. V was cut by 3 bases and J by 7 bases, with 4 bases left in between. CDR3 length equals 12 residues. The CDR3 loop reads CASSQGNSPLHF. The CDR3 DNA follows: TGTGCCAGCAGCCAGGGGAATTCACCCCTCCACTTT.

In this sample, this clone turned up a few times. The chain joins TRBV4-1 to TRBJ1-5; no firm D call. Looked up from germline, CDR1 is MGHRA and CDR2 is YSYEKL. Trimming pared 0 bases from V and 1 base from J, leaving 13 bases between. The CDR3 has 17 amino acids. The CDR3 sequence is CASSQEGSGFSNQPQHF. CDR3 nucleotide sequence: TGCGCCAGCAGCCAAGAAGGTTCGGGGTTCAGCAATCAGCCCCAGCATTTT.

V and J are TRBV19 and TRBJ2-2; D is undetermined. Germline values: CDR1 LNHDA, CDR2 SQIVND (reference sequence). CDR3 length: 12 residues. Deletions cut 6 bases from V and 6 bases from J, with 8 bases between. Written as DNA, the CDR3 is TGTGCCAGTAGGCTTTTCTCCGGGGAGCTGTTTTTT. Its protein is CASRLFSGELFF. The full variable domain, its missing parts supplied by reference TRBV19 and TRBJ2-2, is DGGITQSPKYLFRKEGQNVTLSCEQNLNHDAMYWYRQDPGQGLRLIYYSQIVNDFQKGDIAEGYSVSREKKESFPLTVTSAQKNPTAFYLCASRLFSGELFFGEGSRLTVL.

Comments on this clone: A junction boundary mismatches the germline segment, possibly from a read error. The chain joins TRBV11-3 to TRBJ1-1; TRBD1 is a possible D gene (6 bases). There are 14 residues in the CDR3. Germline-derived CDR1 and CDR2 are SGHNT and YENEEA. CDR3 DNA: TGTGCCAGCAGTTTAGGGGGATCTTTGACTGAAGCTTTCTTT. Its translation: CASSLGGSLTEAFF.

The chain links TRBV19 to TRBJ1-5; tentative D call: TRBD1 (6 bases). The ends were cut back, 4 bases at V and 7 bases at J, with 14 bases in the middle. This CDR3 has 14 amino acids. Germline loops: CDR1 LNHDA, CDR2 SQIVND (reference sequence). The CDR3 DNA sequence: TGTGCCAGTAGTACGTCACCAGGGGCACAGCCCCAGCATTTT. Translation gives CASSTSPGAQPQHF.

This sequence joins TRBV13 and TRBJ2-3, with 12 bases fitting TRBD2. This CDR3 is 17 amino acids long. V was clipped by 5 bases and J by 0 bases; unmatched bases: 6. The germline gives CDR1 PRHDT, CDR2 FYEKMQ (reference sequence). Here the CDR3 DNA reads TGTGCCAGCAGCCCCCAGCTAGCGGGGGGGAGCACAGATACGCAGTATTTT. It encodes CASSPQLAGGSTDTQYF.

The sample holds a few counts of this clone. This rearrangement joins TRBV15 to TRBJ1-2; D is undetermined. CDR1 and CDR2 (germline): LNHNV, YYDKDF (reference sequence). The CDR3 extends over 13 amino acids. The germline V and J ends were trimmed by 6 bases and 7 bases, with 15 bases remaining between them. The CDR3 bases are TGTGCCACCAGTCCGAGGGCTGGGAGTGGCTACACCTTC. Translation: CATSPRAGSGYTF.

The gene calls are TRBV9 and TRBJ1-2; 7 positions match TRBD1. This CDR3 has 14 amino acids. V was pared by 4 bases and J by 4 bases, with 7 bases of the junction left unmatched. Germline assignment: CDR1 SGDLS and CDR2 YYNGEE. The CDR3 reads CASSTRQGGYGYTF. As DNA, the CDR3 is TGTGCCAGCAGCACAAGACAGGGTGGCTATGGCTACACCTTC. Combining the CDR3 with reference TRBV9 and TRBJ1-2 gives the whole variable domain DSGVTQTPKHLITATGQRVTLRCSPRSGDLSVYWYQQSLDQGLQFLIQYYNGEERAKGNILERFSAQQFPDLHSELNLSSLELGDSALYFCASSTRQGGYGYTFGSGTRLTVV.

This clone was observed a handful of times. The V and J genes are TRBV2 and TRBJ2-3; unclear D gene. V lost 4 bases and J 5 bases, leaving 7 bases between the germline ends. The CDR3 is 12 amino acids. Germline V gene data show CDR1 as SNHLY and CDR2 as FYNNEI. The DNA for the CDR3 is TGTGCCAGCAGTGTTTTGGGAGATACGCAGTATTTT. The encoded protein is CASSVLGDTQYF. The full variable domain, with the rest looked up from reference TRBV2 and TRBJ2-3, is EPEVTQTPSHQVTQMGQEVILRCVPISNHLYFYWYRQILGQKVEFLVSFYNNEISEKSEIFDDQFSVERPDGSNFTLKIRSTKLEDSAMYFCASSVLGDTQYFGPGTRLTVL.

V is TRBV5-1 and J is TRBJ1-6; no reliable D call. CDR3 size: 17 residues. The germline CDR1 and CDR2 sequences are SGHRS and YFSETQ. V gave up 0 bases and J gave up 0 bases, with 10 bases separating them. Here the CDR3 reads CASSLELSSSYNSPLHF. DNA of the CDR3: TGCGCCAGCAGCTTGGAGTTGTCCAGCTCCTATAATTCACCCCTCCACTTT.

The chain couples TRBV14 to TRBJ1-4; 9 bases align to TRBD1. Trimming took 6 bases from V and 10 from J; bases not matched to a gene: 6. CDR1 and CDR2 (germline): SGHDN, FVKESK. The CDR3 sequence is 13 residues long. DNA for the CDR3: TGTGCCAGCAGATGGACAGGGGAAGGAAAACTGTTTTTT. The encoded protein is CASRWTGEGKLFF.